Presented here are 3 T cell receptor beta chains from one specimen sequenced in a study of T-cell memory formation after mild COVID-19. TCRdb re-analysed the 5' RACE reads in MiXCR, keeping a single row per CDR3 protein. The sample lists 190,000 or so distinct CDR3 sequences; 20% to 25% were seen once. The specimen was PBMCs or a T cell subset sorted from them (not recorded which). These receptors were taken from an adult woman who had mild COVID-19 (a few samples of this study predate the infection). Cell type and time point are not known.

J is TRBJ2-1 and V is TRBV14, with 7 bases lining up with TRBD2. From germline, CDR1 is SGHDN and CDR2 FVKESK. With V trimmed by 5 bases and J by 9 bases, 7 bases remained unmatched. The CDR3 totals 13 residues. CDR3 bases: TGTGCCAGCAGCGCGTATCGGACTAGTGAGCAGTTCTTC. Its protein is CASSAYRTSEQFF.

The CDR3 region has the DNA TGTGCCAGCAGCGTAGGGACAGAGGGCACTGAAGCTTTCTTT. This gives the protein CASSVGTEGTEAFF. This sequence joins TRBV9 and TRBJ1-1; tentatively, D is TRBD1 (6 bases). This CDR3 comprises 14 residues. The V gene lost 0 bases and the J gene lost 4 bases, with 10 bases spanning the gap. CDR1 is SGDLS, CDR2 YYNGEE, per germline.

The rearrangement joins TRBV7-2 to TRBJ1-1; no definite D call. Between the trimmed V and J ends, which lost 3 bases and 3 bases, there was a span of 8 bases. The germline V gene encodes CDR1 SGHTA and CDR2 FQGNSA. The CDR3 length is 13 residues. CDR3 DNA: TGTGCCAGCAGCTTTGGTCTTTACACTGAAGCTTTCTTT. It encodes CASSFGLYTEAFF.